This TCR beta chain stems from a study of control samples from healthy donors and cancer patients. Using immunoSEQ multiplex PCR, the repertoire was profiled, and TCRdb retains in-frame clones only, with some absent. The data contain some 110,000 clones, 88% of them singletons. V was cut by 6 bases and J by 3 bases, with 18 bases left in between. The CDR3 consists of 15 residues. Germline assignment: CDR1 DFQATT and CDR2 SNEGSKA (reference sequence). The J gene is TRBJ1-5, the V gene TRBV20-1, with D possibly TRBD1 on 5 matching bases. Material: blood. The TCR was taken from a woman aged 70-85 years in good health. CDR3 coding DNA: TGCAGTGCAAGTCCTACAGGTATCAACAATCAGCCCCAGCATTTT. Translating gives CSASPTGINNQPQHF.